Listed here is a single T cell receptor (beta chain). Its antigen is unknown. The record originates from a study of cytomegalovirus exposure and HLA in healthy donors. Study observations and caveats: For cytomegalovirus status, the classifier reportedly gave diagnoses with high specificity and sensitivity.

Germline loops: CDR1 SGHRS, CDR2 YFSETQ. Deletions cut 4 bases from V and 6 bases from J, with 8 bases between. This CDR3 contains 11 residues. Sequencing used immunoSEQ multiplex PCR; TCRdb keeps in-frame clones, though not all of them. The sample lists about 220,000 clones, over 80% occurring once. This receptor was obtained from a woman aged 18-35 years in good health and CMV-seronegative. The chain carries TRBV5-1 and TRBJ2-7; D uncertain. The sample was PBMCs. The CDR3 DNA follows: TGCGCCAGCAGCAGAGACACCGAGCAGTACTTC. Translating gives CASSRDTEQYF.